Below are 29 T cell receptor beta chains sequenced from a single sample in a study of vaccination effects on CD4 cells after COVID-19. TCRdb keeps only in-frame clones here, not all; method: immunoSEQ multiplex PCR. The data show tens of thousands of clones, with more than 60% seen just once and 20% to 25% held by the top ten. Pools of viral peptides were used by the ViraFEST assay to expand antigen-specific CD4+ T cells ahead of sequencing. With roughly nine days of culture completed, CD4+ T cells were isolated. Prior SARS-CoV-2 infection was absent in the vaccine recipients, as shown by negative nucleocapsid antibodies. No antigens are known for them. The starting material was CD4+ T cells from PBMCs cultured with SARS-CoV-2 spike peptides, obtained before COVID-19 vaccination. These receptors came from a human donor who received a COVID-19 vaccine.

The J gene is TRBJ1-1, the V gene TRBV5-6; D gene ambiguous. This CDR3 comprises 15 residues. V lost 4 bases and J lost 7, with 20 bases in between. Germline loops: CDR1 SGHDT, CDR2 YYEEEE. The CDR3 DNA reads TGTGCCAGCAGCCCTCCTGGAAAGGGATCAGGTGAAGCTTTCTTT. Translation gives CASSPPGKGSGEAFF. The full variable domain, with the rest looked up from reference TRBV5-6 and TRBJ1-1, is DAGVTQSPTHLIKTRGQQVTLRCSPKSGHDTVSWYQQALGQGPQFIFQYYEEEERQRGNFPDRFSGHQFPNYSSELNVNALLLGDSALYLCASSPPGKGSGEAFFGQGTRLTVV.

This clone was picked up one time. The chain uses TRBV19 and TRBJ2-1; 7 bases are shared with TRBD2. V lost 8 bases and J lost 0; bases outside the gene matches: 4. Germline CDR1 LNHDA, CDR2 SQIVND (reference sequence). The CDR3 loop spans 14 amino acids. CDR3 bases: TGTGCCAGTGCGACTAGCCGCTCCTACAATGAGCAGTTCTTC. It is translated as CASATSRSYNEQFF.

The chain links TRBV6-5 to TRBJ1-3, with 8 bases identical to TRBD1. Germline CDR1 MNHEY, CDR2 SVGAGI. Trimming at V came to 7 bases and at J to 4 bases, leaving 6 bases not matched to a gene. This CDR3 comprises 14 residues. For the CDR3, the DNA is TGTGCCAGCATTCAGGGGGCGGTCGGAAACACCATATATTTT. Translating gives CASIQGAVGNTIYF.

This chain links TRBV2 with TRBJ2-5; 8 bases fit TRBD2. The length of the CDR3 is 19 residues. The trim removed 11 bases at V and 2 bases at J, leaving 25 bases unmatched. Germline CDR1 reads SNHLY; CDR2 reads FYNNEI. CDR3 residues: CASGGAGGGSGGSQETQYF. The CDR3 nucleotides are TGTGCCTCCGGGGGTGCGGGCGGGGGGTCCGGAGGTTCTCAAGAGACCCAGTACTTC.

Only a few counts were recorded for this clone. The V and J genes are TRBV5-5 and TRBJ1-1; D is ambiguous. The CDR3 is 16 amino acids. The germline V and J ends were trimmed by 2 bases and 1 base, with 15 bases remaining between them. Germline V gene lookup returns CDR1 SGHKS and CDR2 YYEKEE (reference sequence). For the CDR3, the DNA is TGTGCCAGCAGCTTCGTAGGTCAGGCGAAGAACACTGAAGCTTTCTTT. Translating gives CASSFVGQAKNTEAFF.

CDR3 protein: CASSFLKHYEQYF. The DNA for the CDR3 is TGTGCCAGCAGTTTCCTAAAGCACTACGAGCAGTACTTC. The chain is built from TRBV28 and TRBJ2-7; D unresolved. From germline, CDR1 is MDHEN and CDR2 SYDVKM. V lost 3 bases, J lost 3 bases, and 9 bases lay in between. The CDR3 consists of 13 residues.

This clone was seen a few times. The chain couples TRBV19 to TRBJ1-1; weak D call: TRBD1 (5 bases). Germline-derived CDR1 and CDR2 are LNHDA and SQIVND (reference sequence). V was pared by 1 base and J by 4 bases, with 13 bases between. CDR3 size: 15 residues. CDR3 sequence: CASSIGARVFTEAFF. In DNA, the CDR3 is TGTGCCAGTAGTATAGGGGCCAGGGTCTTCACTGAAGCTTTCTTT.

J is TRBJ2-1 and V is TRBV11-3, with D uncertain. V lost 2 bases, J lost 8 bases, and 13 bases lay in between. The CDR3 is made up of 14 amino acids. From germline, CDR1 is SGHNT and CDR2 YENEEA. In DNA form, the CDR3 reads TGTGCCAGCAGCTTATTTAGATCGGACCATGAGCAGTTCTTC. Its protein product is CASSLFRSDHEQFF.

This clone came up a few times. The CDR3 DNA sequence: TGTGCCTGGAGTACGCGCTCTGGAAACACCATATATTTT. It encodes CAWSTRSGNTIYF. The J gene is TRBJ1-3, the V gene TRBV30; D not resolved. Germline CDR1 is GTSNPN and CDR2 is SVGIG (reference sequence). The V and J ends lost 2 bases and 0 bases respectively, with 5 bases between them. The CDR3 length is 13 residues.

This clone was detected only a few times. In DNA, the CDR3 is TGTGCCAGCAGTTGGATACAGAACACTGAAGCTTTCTTT. It encodes CASSWIQNTEAFF. The chain is built from TRBV6-2 or TRBV6-3 and TRBJ1-1; D call uncertain. The CDR3 extends over 13 amino acids. Germline loops: CDR1 MNHEY, CDR2 SVGEGT. With 4 bases removed from V and 1 base from J, the gap between germline ends came to 7 bases.

This clone occurred a few times. The chain has TRBV19 and TRBJ2-7; D is possibly TRBD2 (5 bases). This CDR3 has 13 amino acids. With 5 bases removed from V and 2 bases from J, the gap between germline ends came to 10 bases. Germline V lookup: CDR1 LNHDA, CDR2 SQIVND (reference sequence). CDR3 amino acids: CASSGDGTYEQYF. The CDR3 nucleotides read TGTGCCAGTAGTGGTGACGGGACCTACGAGCAGTACTTC. The variable domain in full, completed from reference TRBV19 and TRBJ2-7, reads DGGITQSPKYLFRKEGQNVTLSCEQNLNHDAMYWYRQDPGQGLRLIYYSQIVNDFQKGDIAEGYSVSREKKESFPLTVTSAQKNPTAFYLCASSGDGTYEQYFGPGTRLTVT.

This clone was counted only a few times. The chain has TRBV18 and TRBJ1-6, with D possibly matching TRBD1 (6 bases). The CDR3 consists of 15 residues. Germline CDR1 reads KGHSH; CDR2 reads LQKENI. The germline V and J ends were trimmed by 6 bases and 3 bases, with 12 bases remaining between them. The CDR3 sequence is CASSLNRDYNSPLHF. Written as DNA, the CDR3 is TGTGCCAGCTCCCTCAACAGGGACTATAATTCACCCCTCCACTTT.

This clone was observed a few times. This chain uses TRBV15 with TRBJ1-4; D is unresolved. Germline V gene sequence: CDR1 LNHNV, CDR2 YYDKDF (reference sequence). The CDR3 sequence is 13 residues long. Between the trimmed V and J ends, which lost 11 bases and 5 bases, there was a span of 15 bases. In nucleotides, the CDR3 is TGTGCCTCCGGGGTTACCCTAAATGAAAAACTGTTTTTT. Translated, it gives CASGVTLNEKLFF.

The chain is built from TRBV28 and TRBJ2-5; no clear D. Germline CDR1 MDHEN, CDR2 SYDVKM. The CDR3 consists of 13 residues. V was cut by 2 bases and J by 7 bases, with 11 bases left in between. CDR3 residues: CASSLQPLVTQYF. The CDR3 DNA is TGTGCCAGCAGTTTACAGCCTTTGGTGACCCAGTACTTC.

The rearrangement joins TRBV19 to TRBJ1-2; tentatively, D is TRBD1 (6 bases). Germline V CDR1 and CDR2: LNHDA, SQIVND (reference sequence). Trimming pared 4 bases from V and 0 bases from J, leaving 12 bases between. This CDR3 is 15 amino acids long. The CDR3 sequence: CASSKQGSPNYGYTF. The DNA for the CDR3 is TGTGCCAGTAGTAAACAGGGTTCCCCTAACTATGGCTACACCTTC.

This clone was counted a few times. V and J are TRBV14 and TRBJ1-1; D call uncertain. Germline V lookup: CDR1 SGHDN, CDR2 FVKESK. This CDR3 is built from 19 residues. V was clipped by 3 bases and J by 0 bases, with 23 bases between them. The CDR3 sequence: CASSHRNGPTRHVNTEAFF. CDR3 DNA: TGTGCCAGCAGCCACAGGAACGGTCCGACAAGGCATGTGAACACTGAAGCTTTCTTT.

The chain joins TRBV12-5 to TRBJ1-6; 8 bases fit TRBD1. The trim removed 6 bases at V and 5 bases at J, leaving 9 bases unmatched. The length of the CDR3 is 16 residues. Germline assignment: CDR1 LGHNT and CDR2 FRNRAP. CDR3 protein: CASGFLRQGHNSPLHF. The CDR3 nucleotides read TGTGCTAGTGGATTCCTCCGACAGGGGCATAATTCACCCCTCCACTTT.

The J gene is TRBJ1-2, the V gene TRBV19; tentatively, D is TRBD1 (6 bases). This CDR3 has 18 amino acids. Germline V gives CDR1 LNHDA, CDR2 SQIVND (reference sequence). The V end lost 8 bases, the J end lost 5 bases, and 30 bases lay between the germline ends. The DNA for the CDR3 is TGTGCCAGTTCGCAGGGCCTTACCAGGGGATATCTACTTTATGGCTACACCTTC. Translated: CASSQGLTRGYLLYGYTF.

The CDR3 loop is CATSRGGPWGELFF. Here the CDR3 DNA reads TGTGCCACCAGCAGAGGGGGGCCTTGGGGGGAGCTGTTTTTT. V is TRBV15 and J is TRBJ2-2; D might be TRBD1 (6 bases). V lost 1 base and J 8 bases, leaving 11 bases between the germline ends. CDR1 and CDR2 (germline): LNHNV, YYDKDF (reference sequence). The CDR3 runs to 14 residues. The full variable domain, its missing parts supplied by reference TRBV15 and TRBJ2-2, is DAMVIQNPRYQVTQFGKPVTLSCSQTLNHNVMYWYQQKSSQAPKLLFHYYDKDFNNEADTPDNFQSRRPNTSFCFLDIRSPGLGDTAMYLCATSRGGPWGELFFGEGSRLTVL.

The V call is TRBV30, the J call TRBJ2-4; 9 positions agree with TRBD1. Trimming cost V 1 base and J 6 bases; bases outside gene matches: 10. In germline, CDR1 is GTSNPN, CDR2 SVGIG (reference sequence). The CDR3 contains 16 residues. The CDR3 nucleotides read TGTGCCTGGAGTGGACAGGGGGTTAGCCAAGGAAACATTCAGTACTTC. It translates to CAWSGQGVSQGNIQYF.

This rearrangement joins TRBV6-6 to TRBJ1-2; 9 positions agree with TRBD1. The ends lost 6 bases at V and 8 bases at J; junction bases unmatched: 10. CDR3 length: 14 residues. CDR1 is MNHNY and CDR2 is SVGAGI in the germline V gene (reference sequence). The CDR3: CASRLLQGADGYTF. The DNA of the CDR3 is TGTGCCAGCAGGTTATTACAGGGGGCGGACGGCTACACCTTC.

The rearrangement joins TRBV2 to TRBJ2-2, with D possibly called TRBD1 or TRBD2 (5 bases each). V shed 6 bases and J shed 5 bases, with 16 bases lying between them. From germline, CDR1 is SNHLY and CDR2 FYNNEI. This CDR3 is built from 15 residues. Here the CDR3 reads CASRTTRGYTGELFF. CDR3 coding DNA: TGTGCCAGCAGGACCACTAGGGGATATACCGGGGAGCTGTTTTTT.

J is TRBJ2-2 and V is TRBV9; D gene uncertain. V was pared by 6 bases and J by 0 bases, with 9 bases between. Germline V gene sequence: CDR1 SGDLS, CDR2 YYNGEE. This CDR3 is 14 amino acids long. The CDR3 loop is CASTPRPNTGELFF. The CDR3 DNA is TGTGCCAGCACCCCAAGACCGAACACCGGGGAGCTGTTTTTT.

This chain links TRBV2 with TRBJ2-1, with 10 bases that match TRBD1. The CDR3 runs to 14 residues. Trimming took 5 bases from V and 8 from J; bases not matched to a gene: 6. Germline V gives CDR1 SNHLY, CDR2 FYNNEI. The CDR3, as DNA: TGTGCCAGCAGTTTCACCGGGACAGGGGATGAGCAGTTCTTC. Amino acids: CASSFTGTGDEQFF.

J is TRBJ2-5 and V is TRBV5-4; D possibly matches TRBD1 or TRBD2 (5 bases each). Per germline, CDR1 SGHNT and CDR2 YYREEE (reference sequence). The CDR3 contains 15 residues. Trimming removed 5 bases at V and 2 bases at J, with 16 bases between. The CDR3 nucleotides are TGTGCCAGCAGTCCGAAACGGGACCGGCAAGAGACCCAGTACTTC. This codes for CASSPKRDRQETQYF.

V and J are TRBV5-1 and TRBJ2-7; no clear D. The CDR3 is made up of 15 amino acids. Trimming removed 0 bases at V and 0 bases at J, with 10 bases between. CDR1 SGHRS and CDR2 YFSETQ come from the germline V gene. CDR3 bases: TGCGCCAGCAGCTTGGGTTACTCCAACTCCTACGAGCAGTACTTC. Its protein is CASSLGYSNSYEQYF.

The gene calls are TRBV18 and TRBJ2-3; D is undetermined. Looked up from germline, CDR1 is KGHSH and CDR2 is LQKENI. The V and J ends lost 3 bases and 4 bases respectively, with 8 bases between them. The CDR3 runs 13 residues. CDR3: CASSPRFADTQYF. The CDR3 region has the DNA TGTGCCAGCTCACCGAGGTTCGCAGATACGCAGTATTTT.

This chain links TRBV15 with TRBJ2-1; 7 positions match TRBD2. V trimming: 0 bases; J trimming: 5 bases; junction bases outside the gene matches: 7. CDR1 and CDR2 (germline): LNHNV, YYDKDF (reference sequence). The length of the CDR3 is 16 residues. The DNA for the CDR3 is TGTGCCACCAGCAGAGATCCACTAGCGAGAAACAATGAGCAGTTCTTC. It encodes CATSRDPLARNNEQFF.

This sequence joins TRBV2 and TRBJ2-2; 7 nucleotides agree with TRBD1. This CDR3 is 14 amino acids long. Looked up from germline, CDR1 is SNHLY and CDR2 is FYNNEI. V was clipped by 6 bases and J by 3 bases; unmatched bases: 4. CDR3 amino acids: CASRDTGDTGELFF. CDR3 DNA: TGTGCCAGCAGGGACACAGGGGACACCGGGGAGCTGTTTTTT.